This T cell receptor (beta chain) is from a study of beta chain features in type 1 diabetes (dated by TCRdb to 2016 to 2018). As for the study more broadly: Patients and healthy donors did not differ in mean age, gender distribution, total cell number or subset yield. In the study, TCRB repertoires of sorted circulating CD4+ T cell subsets from recently diagnosed type 1 diabetes patients were compared with those of matched healthy donors. Naive and central memory subsets were obtained from all 28 donors, but regulatory and stem cell-like memory subsets were isolated from only 8 patients and roughly eight healthy donors. A total of some 110 million sorted cells were examined across all samples, and the number of cells per subset was strongly correlated with RNA yield.

On the study overall, not on this receptor specifically: Because small numbers of individuals were included in the HLA sub-analyses, any influence of HLA type on TCRB rearrangement was left unresolved. Because cDNA rather than genomic DNA was sequenced, highly expressing activated cells could have been over-represented, although no difference in activation and CD3 levels was found between groups. Shorter templates might have been favored by PCR, but patient and control samples were amplified and corrected together, so both groups would have been affected equally by any skew. In all four CD4+ subsets, TCRB CDR3 length was moderately but significantly shorter in type 1 diabetes patients. At VDJ recombination sites, patients with type 1 diabetes made fewer insertions and deleted more nucleotides, a pattern implying thymic rearrangement abnormalities. The naive, central memory and regulatory TCRB repertoires appeared to resemble one another more closely among patients than among healthy donors.

From a lookup of the germline V gene (reference sequence), CDR1 and CDR2 are GTSNPN and SVGIG. The CDR3 starts with the cysteine, ends with the phenylalanine, and has 16 residues. The kept DNA is CDR3 alone, 48 bases in frame from the first base. V and J lose 1 base and 1 base, and a span of 16 bases separates them. A single peripheral blood draw of around 120 mL on average was collected from each donor into heparinised tubes. A BD FACSAria II was used to sort naive, central memory, regulatory and stem cell-like memory CD4+ T cells with a panel that included CD45RO, CCR7, CD25, CD127, CD95 and CD27. A purity above 95% was achieved for all sorted populations. Right away, PBMCs were isolated by Lymphoprep density gradient centrifugation and were stained directly, with no culture step. So that batch effects would be minimized, each experiment stained and sorted samples in pairs, pairing one healthy donor with one patient.

All of the isolated RNA was reverse transcribed with the High Capacity cDNA Reverse Transcription Kit, so expressed TCRB transcripts were sequenced. Naive, central memory and regulatory T cell samples underwent deep immunoSEQ sequencing, averaging around 3.9 million total reads per sample. Sorted cells were lysed in RLT buffer, and RNA was extracted using DNase-treated RNeasy Micro or Mini kits according to cell number. To prevent cross-contamination, every cell subset was processed on its own, while patient and healthy donor samples were processed together. The immunoSEQ multiplex PCR was used to amplify TCRB sequences from cDNA, generating 87-bp fragments that spanned the CDR3 region. Amplicons were sequenced on the Illumina HiSeq platform. The authors processed their data as follows. Synthetic template baselines were used to correct PCR bias computationally, reads within Hamming distance 2 were collapsed together, and singletons that could not be merged were discarded. Reads were aligned against IMGT so that V, D and J genes, CDR3 length and insertions or deletions at six rearrangement sites could be assigned. Within each subset, clonotype counts were normalized to sorted cell number, and only after that were true diversity and Gini coefficients computed with the tcR R package. Repertoire sharing was quantified using the overlap coefficient calculated on TCRB nucleotide sequences. As a proxy for the pre-selection repertoire, out-of-frame TCRB sequences from naive cells were analyzed. TCRdb took this table from immuneACCESS and kept in-frame rearrangements with V and J called. Such tables lack part of the clones; where checked against another copy, unresolved V genes explain under half of the gap, and the rest is unexplained. V, J and clone size are taken as reported in that table, and D and trimming were inferred from the DNA itself. The sample table records around 340,000 clones; about 20% of these occur just once. Around 0.045% of the sample comes from the top ten.

This clone came up a few times. Its antigen remains unidentified. No much larger clone is present one base from it, and per-base qualities are unavailable. Material: naive CD4+ T cells from blood. The label giving this sample's cell subset or site can be read as: true naive CD4+ T cells. The chain links TRBV30 with TRBJ1-1, with the D gene not confidently named. This TCR came from a woman under 30 in good health. The DNA is as follows: TGTGCCTGGAGTGGTCGTCGATCAACGGGGAACACTGAAGCTTTCTTT. It translates to CAWSGRRSTGNTEAFF.